The 21 T cell receptor beta chains below were found in one sample sequenced in a study of T cell responses to AZD1222 COVID-19 vaccine. This table comes from immunoSEQ multiplex PCR, and its TCRdb copy is limited to in-frame clones, with some not included. The sample holds more than 110,000 clones, about 90% seen once. The sequences come from peripheral blood, collected on day 0 of AZD1222 vaccination. The source is an adult in good health.

The V and J genes are TRBV28 and TRBJ1-6; 7 bases fit TRBD1. V lost 5 bases to trimming and J lost 9 bases; unmatched junction nucleotides: 19. The CDR3 is 18 residues long. Germline V gives CDR1 MDHEN, CDR2 SYDVKM. CDR3 residues: CASSVAPGLQGVLSPLHF. CDR3 DNA sequence: TGTGCCAGCAGTGTAGCTCCGGGGCTCCAGGGGGTACTTTCACCCCTCCACTTT.

V gene TRBV29-1 combines with J gene TRBJ1-3; D is ambiguous. V lost 0 bases to trimming and J lost 2 bases, with 11 bases between them. The V gene's germline CDR1 is SQVTM and CDR2 ANQGSEA. The CDR3 is made up of 15 amino acids. The CDR3 reads CSVEDGERAGNTIYF. The CDR3 nucleotides are TGCAGCGTTGAAGATGGAGAGAGGGCTGGAAACACCATATATTTT.

J is TRBJ1-2 and V is TRBV7-2; D is perhaps TRBD1 (6 bases). Germline CDR1 is SGHTA and CDR2 is FQGNSA. This CDR3 spans 15 amino acids. V lost 0 bases and J 4 bases, leaving 12 bases between the germline ends. CDR3 residues: CASSLAAGVFYGYTF. The DNA for the CDR3 is TGTGCCAGCAGCTTAGCGGCAGGGGTATTCTATGGCTACACCTTC.

V and J are TRBV18 and TRBJ1-4; 8 bases are a match to TRBD1. This CDR3 comprises 14 residues. Germline-derived CDR1 and CDR2 are KGHSH and LQKENI. V lost 5 bases, J lost 7 bases, and 6 bases stayed unmatched. The CDR3: CASSKDRVTEKLFF. The CDR3, as DNA: TGTGCCAGCTCAAAGGACAGGGTTACTGAAAAACTGTTTTTT.

This chain's CDR3 is CASSLTGTGETQYF. The CDR3 DNA is TGTGCCAGCAGCCTGACAGGGACGGGAGAGACCCAGTACTTC. The chain combines TRBV7-6 with TRBJ2-5; TRBD1 agrees at 7 bases. V was pared by 5 bases and J by 4 bases, with 7 bases of the junction left unmatched. CDR3 size: 14 residues. CDR1 is SGHVS, CDR2 FNYEAQ, per germline.

This rearrangement joins TRBV28 to TRBJ1-4; TRBD1 aligns across 7 bases. Germline V gives CDR1 MDHEN, CDR2 SYDVKM. V was clipped by 5 bases and J by 5 bases; unmatched bases: 11. The CDR3 runs 16 residues. The DNA for the CDR3 is TGTGCCAGCAGTAGCCCCGGACAGGCGGCGAATGAAAAACTGTTTTTT. It specifies CASSSPGQAANEKLFF.

The rearrangement links TRBV10-3 to TRBJ2-7; the D gene is possibly TRBD2 (6 bases). From germline, CDR1 is ENHRY and CDR2 SYGVKD. The V end lost 7 bases, the J end lost 6 bases, and 16 bases lay between the germline ends. There are 13 residues in the CDR3. The chain's CDR3 is CAITVPGRGEQYF. CDR3 coding DNA: TGTGCCATCACAGTGCCGGGGCGGGGCGAGCAGTACTTC.

This clone was seen a handful of times. The CDR3 is CASSLFLRGEKLFF. DNA of the CDR3: TGTGCCAGCAGTTTATTCCTTCGAGGTGAAAAACTGTTTTTT. The V and J genes are TRBV28 and TRBJ1-4; no definite D call. V was cut by 1 base and J by 7 bases, with 10 bases left in between. CDR3 size: 14 residues. Germline V gene sequence: CDR1 MDHEN, CDR2 SYDVKM.

The genes are TRBV20-1 and TRBJ2-1; D remains unclear. This CDR3 has 10 residues. CDR1 and CDR2 from the germline V gene are DFQATT and SNEGSKA (reference sequence). Between the trimmed V and J ends, which lost 5 bases and 9 bases, there was a span of 8 bases. The CDR3 sequence is CSAFYSEQFF. The CDR3 nucleotides read TGCAGTGCTTTCTATTCTGAGCAGTTCTTC.

CDR3 in DNA: TGTGCCAGCAGCCCCTTGGGTGGCAATCAGCCCCAGCATTTT. Protein: CASSPLGGNQPQHF. The rearrangement links TRBV6-2 or TRBV6-3 to TRBJ1-5; D ambiguous. The germline V and J ends were trimmed by 6 bases and 2 bases, with 11 bases remaining between them. Germline V gives CDR1 MNHEY, CDR2 SVGEGT. There are 14 residues in the CDR3.

The rearrangement links TRBV30 to TRBJ1-5; D uncertain. The CDR3 is made up of 12 amino acids. Deletions cut 0 bases from V and 4 bases from J, with 4 bases between. Germline loops: CDR1 GTSNPN, CDR2 SVGIG (reference sequence). DNA of the CDR3: TGTGCCTGGAGTGTACGGAATCAGCCCCAGCATTTT. As protein: CAWSVRNQPQHF.

This chain joins TRBV7-2 and TRBJ2-2; D is ambiguous. V was cut by 7 bases and J by 4 bases, with 13 bases left in between. CDR3 length: 14 amino acids. The germline CDR1 and CDR2 sequences are SGHTA and FQGNSA. The CDR3 DNA is TGTGCCAGCACCCCCTCCCCGGGCACCGGGGAGCTGTTTTTT. Translation gives CASTPSPGTGELFF.

This chain connects TRBV6-5 to TRBJ2-5; the D gene could be TRBD1 or TRBD2 (5 bases each). CDR3 size: 15 residues. The germline gives CDR1 MNHEY, CDR2 SVGAGI. Trimming cost V 4 bases and J 6 bases, with 18 bases left between them. CDR3 amino acids: CASSSLGGVRKTQYF. The CDR3 region has the DNA TGTGCCAGCAGTTCCCTTGGGGGAGTTAGAAAGACCCAGTACTTC.

This clone showed up just once. The chain joins TRBV18 to TRBJ2-3; 16 bases are shared with TRBD2. The germline V gene has CDR1 KGHSH and CDR2 LQKENI. This CDR3 is built from 18 residues. Trimming at V came to 3 bases and at J to 0 bases, leaving 3 bases not matched to a gene. The CDR3 reads CASSPGTSGRGSTDTQYF. The DNA for the CDR3 is TGTGCCAGCTCACCTGGGACTAGCGGGAGGGGAAGCACAGATACGCAGTATTTT.

V gene TRBV24-1 combines with J gene TRBJ2-3; D might be TRBD1 (6 bases). V lost 3 bases and J lost 5, with 14 bases in between. The germline CDR1 and CDR2 sequences are KGHDR and SFDVKD. This CDR3 has 15 amino acids. CDR3 sequence (DNA): TGTGCCACCAGTGATAAGGGGGATCGTGGAGATACGCAGTATTTT. Its protein product is CATSDKGDRGDTQYF.

The chain links TRBV5-1 to TRBJ2-1; 9 bases match TRBD2. Germline CDR1 is SGHRS and CDR2 is YFSETQ. The V segment lost 0 bases and the J segment 8 bases; nucleotides outside the gene matches: 6. The CDR3 sequence is 15 residues long. The CDR3 nucleotides read TGCGCCAGCAGCTTGGCTCTGCGGGAGGGCTATGAGCAGTTCTTC. Amino acid sequence: CASSLALREGYEQFF.

The chain joins TRBV23-1 to TRBJ1-1, with D unclear. TRBV23-1 is labeled an ORF, and its function is uncertain. V lost 0 bases and J 1 base, leaving 6 bases between the germline ends. The CDR3 consists of 14 residues. The CDR3 coding sequence is TGCGCCAGCAGTCAATCGTACCGGAACACTGAAGCTTTCTTT. This gives the protein CASSQSYRNTEAFF.

Only one count was recorded for this clone. This chain uses TRBV25-1 with TRBJ2-1; 8 nucleotides line up with TRBD1. Per germline, CDR1 MGHDK and CDR2 SYGVNS. V lost 4 bases, J lost 7 bases, and 0 bases stayed unmatched. CDR3 length: 12 residues. The CDR3, as DNA: TGTGCCAGCAGTGGGACAGGGAATGAGCAGTTCTTC. Translation: CASSGTGNEQFF.

The rearrangement links TRBV7-8 to TRBJ1-4; D gene unclear. The germline V gene encodes CDR1 SGHVS and CDR2 FQNEAQ. The V end was cut by 5 bases, the J end by 4 bases, with 11 bases between. The CDR3 has 14 residues. CDR3 sequence: CASSRGRDNEKLFF. DNA for the CDR3: TGTGCCAGCAGCCGAGGGAGAGATAATGAAAAACTGTTTTTT.

The rearrangement links TRBV5-1 to TRBJ2-1; weak D call: TRBD1 (5 bases). Germline lookup yields CDR1 SGHRS and CDR2 YFSETQ. CDR3 length equals 14 residues. The V end lost 0 bases, the J end lost 10 bases, and 14 bases lay between the germline ends. In DNA, the CDR3 is TGCGCCAGCAGCTTGGCCCCTGGGGCGCGAGAGCAGTTCTTC. This encodes CASSLAPGAREQFF.

The chain links TRBV15 to TRBJ1-3; D remains unclear. Germline assignment: CDR1 LNHNV and CDR2 YYDKDF (reference sequence). V was clipped by 1 base and J by 0 bases, with 10 bases between them. The CDR3 has 16 amino acids. CDR3 coding DNA: TGTGCCACCAGCAGAGGTCGGGCGGACTCTGGAAACACCATATATTTT. This gives the protein CATSRGRADSGNTIYF.